The source of this T cell receptor (beta chain) is a study of shared clonotypes between healthy human individuals. The CDR3 runs to 14 residues. With 6 bases removed from V and 0 bases from J, the gap between germline ends came to 11 bases. The germline V gene has CDR1 WSHSY and CDR2 SAAADI. Produced via immunoSEQ multiplex PCR; TCRdb's table is partial and in-frame only. The profile covers millions of clones, with 95% appearing a single time and around 0.13% taken by the ten largest. The TCR sequence derives from a man younger than 35 in good health. This sequence joins TRBV10-2 and TRBJ1-1; a weak D match, TRBD1 (5 bases). Sequencing was done on a sample of naive CD4+ T cells sorted from blood. Subset defined: CD45RA+ positively selected. CDR3 in amino acids: CASRGPLMNTEAFF. The CDR3 nucleotides are TGCGCCAGCAGGGGGCCTCTTATGAACACTGAAGCTTTCTTT.